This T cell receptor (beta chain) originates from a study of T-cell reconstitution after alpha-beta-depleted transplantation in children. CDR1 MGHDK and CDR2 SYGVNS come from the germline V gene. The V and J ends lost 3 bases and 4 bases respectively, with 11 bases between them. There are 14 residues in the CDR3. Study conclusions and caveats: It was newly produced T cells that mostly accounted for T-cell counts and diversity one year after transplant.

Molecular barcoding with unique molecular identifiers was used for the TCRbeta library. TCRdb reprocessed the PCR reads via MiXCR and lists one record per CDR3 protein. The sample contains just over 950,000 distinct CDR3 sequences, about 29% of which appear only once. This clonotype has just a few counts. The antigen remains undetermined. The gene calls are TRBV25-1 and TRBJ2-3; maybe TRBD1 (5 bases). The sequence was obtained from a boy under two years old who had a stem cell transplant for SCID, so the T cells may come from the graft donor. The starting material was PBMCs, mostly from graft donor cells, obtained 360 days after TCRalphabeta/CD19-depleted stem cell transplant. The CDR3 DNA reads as TGTGCCAGCAGTGACTACAGGTCAGCAGATACGCAGTATTTT. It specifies CASSDYRSADTQYF.